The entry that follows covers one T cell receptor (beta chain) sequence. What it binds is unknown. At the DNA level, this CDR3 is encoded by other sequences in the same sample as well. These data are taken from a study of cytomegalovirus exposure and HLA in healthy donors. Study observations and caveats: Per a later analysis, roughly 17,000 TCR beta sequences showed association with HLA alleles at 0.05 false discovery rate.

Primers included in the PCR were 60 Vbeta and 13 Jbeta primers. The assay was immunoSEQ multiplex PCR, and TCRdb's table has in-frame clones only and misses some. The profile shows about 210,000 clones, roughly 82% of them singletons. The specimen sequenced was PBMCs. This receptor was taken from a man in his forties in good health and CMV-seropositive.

CDR3 amino acids: CSVDRGTEAFF. The DNA of the CDR3 is TGCAGCGTTGATAGGGGTACTGAAGCTTTCTTT. The V and J genes are TRBV29-1 and TRBJ1-1; tentative D call: TRBD1 (5 bases). V dropped 3 bases and J dropped 5 bases, with 7 bases sitting between them. The V gene's germline CDR1 is SQVTM and CDR2 ANQGSEA. This CDR3 has 11 residues.